A single sample gave rise to the 15 T cell receptor beta chains below, sequenced in a study of blood T cell repertoires in COVID-19. Here immunoSEQ multiplex PCR was the method, and the copy in TCRdb shows in-frame clones only, minus some. This table holds over 120,000 clones, around 89% found once. Source material: peripheral blood. These receptors were taken from a man between 60 and 75 years old with active or convalescent COVID-19.

This rearrangement joins TRBV6-5 to TRBJ1-6; 7 bases line up with TRBD1. There are 16 residues in the CDR3. Looked up from germline, CDR1 is MNHEY and CDR2 is SVGAGI. V lost 2 bases, J lost 10 bases, and 11 bases stayed unmatched. The CDR3 DNA reads TGTGCCAGCAGTTACCGCACGACAGGGTTTCGGTCACCCCTCCACTTT. Protein sequence: CASSYRTTGFRSPLHF.

This clone has more than one count but fewer than ten. The chain's CDR3 is CASSLGGPTDTQYF. CDR3 nucleotide sequence: TGTGCCAGCAGCTTAGGAGGGCCCACAGATACGCAGTATTTT. The genes are TRBV7-9 and TRBJ2-3; maybe TRBD2 (5 bases). The CDR3 runs to 14 residues. The V gene lost 1 base and the J gene lost 2 bases, with 7 bases spanning the gap. Germline assignment: CDR1 SEHNR and CDR2 FQNEAQ (reference sequence).

This chain links TRBV7-9 with TRBJ1-1; 7 bases line up with TRBD1. Germline V lookup: CDR1 SEHNR, CDR2 FQNEAQ (reference sequence). The CDR3 is 14 residues long. The ends lost 3 bases at V and 0 bases at J; junction bases unmatched: 1. CDR3 sequence: CASSFGTVNTEAFF. In DNA, the CDR3 is TGTGCCAGCAGCTTCGGGACAGTGAACACTGAAGCTTTCTTT.

The J gene is TRBJ1-2, the V gene TRBV28; perhaps TRBD1 as D (5 bases). The V end lost 10 bases, the J end lost 6 bases, and 21 bases lay between the germline ends. The length of the CDR3 is 14 residues. Germline V lookup: CDR1 MDHEN, CDR2 SYDVKM. The CDR3 loop reads CATRLRGAYDGYTF. The CDR3 nucleotides read TGTGCCACCAGACTAAGGGGCGCCTATGATGGCTACACCTTC.

The V and J genes are TRBV7-2 and TRBJ2-3; D gene unclear. V was shortened by 3 bases and J by 2 bases, with 6 bases between the two germline ends. This CDR3 has 13 amino acids. Germline V lookup: CDR1 SGHTA, CDR2 FQGNSA. CDR3 protein: CASSFGFTDTQYF. The CDR3 DNA reads as TGTGCCAGCAGCTTCGGGTTCACAGATACGCAGTATTTT.

The chain combines TRBV5-4 with TRBJ1-5; 7 nucleotides match TRBD1. Germline loops: CDR1 SGHNT, CDR2 YYREEE (reference sequence). V trimming: 0 bases; J trimming: 3 bases; junction bases outside the gene matches: 3. The CDR3 sequence is 15 residues long. In nucleotides, the CDR3 is TGTGCCAGCAGCTTGGCCGGGACAGACAATCAGCCCCAGCATTTT. It translates to CASSLAGTDNQPQHF.

The rearrangement joins TRBV30 to TRBJ2-2; D gene unclear. Per the germline V gene, CDR1 is GTSNPN and CDR2 is SVGIG (reference sequence). Trimming removed 2 bases from V and 4 bases from J, with 8 bases in between. The CDR3 consists of 13 residues. The CDR3 loop is CAWSTRFTGELFF. In DNA form, the CDR3 reads TGTGCCTGGAGTACCAGGTTCACCGGGGAGCTGTTTTTT.

The chain uses TRBV19 and TRBJ2-1; no reliable D call. The CDR3 is 10 residues long. V was cut by 8 bases and J by 7 bases, with 6 bases left in between. CDR1 is LNHDA, CDR2 SQIVND, per germline (reference sequence). CDR3 region: CASRENEQFF. DNA for the CDR3: TGTGCCAGTCGAGAAAATGAGCAGTTCTTC. The variable domain in full, completed from reference TRBV19 and TRBJ2-1, reads DGGITQSPKYLFRKEGQNVTLSCEQNLNHDAMYWYRQDPGQGLRLIYYSQIVNDFQKGDIAEGYSVSREKKESFPLTVTSAQKNPTAFYLCASRENEQFFGPGTRLTVL.

The rearrangement uses TRBV24-1 and TRBJ2-3, with D possibly matching TRBD1 (6 bases). In germline, CDR1 is KGHDR, CDR2 SFDVKD. The V and J ends lost 3 bases and 0 bases respectively, with 12 bases between them. This CDR3 region has 16 residues. The CDR3 sequence is CATSDPAGVSTDTQYF. CDR3 DNA sequence: TGTGCCACCAGTGATCCTGCAGGGGTAAGCACAGATACGCAGTATTTT.

This clone was counted only a few times. This chain links TRBV7-2 with TRBJ1-5; weak D call: TRBD1 (5 bases). The CDR3 has 12 residues. V was cut by 8 bases and J by 3 bases, with 8 bases left in between. The germline V gene has CDR1 SGHTA and CDR2 FQGNSA. The CDR3 DNA sequence: TGTGCCAGCGGGGGGTACAATCAGCCCCAGCATTTT. Residues: CASGGYNQPQHF.

The chain combines TRBV9 with TRBJ2-3, with TRBD2 matching over 8 bases. Trimming cost V 3 bases and J 6 bases; bases outside gene matches: 9. The CDR3 length is 15 residues. The V gene's germline CDR1 is SGDLS and CDR2 YYNGEE. DNA for the CDR3: TGTGCCAGCAGCGAGAGACGGGAGGGTCGGGATACGCAGTATTTT. Protein: CASSERREGRDTQYF. The variable domain in full, completed from reference TRBV9 and TRBJ2-3, reads DSGVTQTPKHLITATGQRVTLRCSPRSGDLSVYWYQQSLDQGLQFLIQYYNGEERAKGNILERFSAQQFPDLHSELNLSSLELGDSALYFCASSERREGRDTQYFGPGTRLTVL.

V is TRBV19 and J is TRBJ2-5; TRBD1 might be the D (6 bases). From germline, CDR1 is LNHDA and CDR2 SQIVND (reference sequence). This CDR3 has 14 amino acids. V gave up 4 bases and J gave up 3 bases, with 12 bases separating them. The CDR3 DNA sequence: TGTGCCAGTAGTAGCACAGGGAATAAAGAGACCCAGTACTTC. This translates into CASSSTGNKETQYF.

The CDR3: CASSFRTSSETQYF. Here the CDR3 DNA reads TGTGCCAGCAGCTTCAGGACTAGCAGTGAGACCCAGTACTTC. The rearrangement links TRBV7-8 to TRBJ2-5; 8 bases are shared with TRBD2. The CDR3 consists of 14 residues. Germline CDR1 and CDR2: SGHVS and FQNEAQ. Losses at the gene ends were 3 bases for V and 5 bases for J; bases not matched to a gene: 5.

The chain has TRBV30 and TRBJ1-4; the match to TRBD1 covers 9 bases. The germline V gene has CDR1 GTSNPN and CDR2 SVGIG (reference sequence). The ends lost 3 bases at V and 13 bases at J; junction bases unmatched: 9. This CDR3 has 13 residues. The CDR3 coding sequence is TGTGCCTGGAGGGTAGAGAGACAGGGGGGACTGTTTTTT. Its translation: CAWRVERQGGLFF.

The CDR3 region has the DNA TGTGCCAGCAAGCGAGGGAATCGGGCTGAAGCTTTCTTT. Amino acids: CASKRGNRAEAFF. The J gene is TRBJ1-1, the V gene TRBV28; D gene unclear. With 7 bases removed from V and 6 bases from J, the gap between germline ends came to 15 bases. Germline loops: CDR1 MDHEN, CDR2 SYDVKM. The CDR3 is made up of 13 amino acids.